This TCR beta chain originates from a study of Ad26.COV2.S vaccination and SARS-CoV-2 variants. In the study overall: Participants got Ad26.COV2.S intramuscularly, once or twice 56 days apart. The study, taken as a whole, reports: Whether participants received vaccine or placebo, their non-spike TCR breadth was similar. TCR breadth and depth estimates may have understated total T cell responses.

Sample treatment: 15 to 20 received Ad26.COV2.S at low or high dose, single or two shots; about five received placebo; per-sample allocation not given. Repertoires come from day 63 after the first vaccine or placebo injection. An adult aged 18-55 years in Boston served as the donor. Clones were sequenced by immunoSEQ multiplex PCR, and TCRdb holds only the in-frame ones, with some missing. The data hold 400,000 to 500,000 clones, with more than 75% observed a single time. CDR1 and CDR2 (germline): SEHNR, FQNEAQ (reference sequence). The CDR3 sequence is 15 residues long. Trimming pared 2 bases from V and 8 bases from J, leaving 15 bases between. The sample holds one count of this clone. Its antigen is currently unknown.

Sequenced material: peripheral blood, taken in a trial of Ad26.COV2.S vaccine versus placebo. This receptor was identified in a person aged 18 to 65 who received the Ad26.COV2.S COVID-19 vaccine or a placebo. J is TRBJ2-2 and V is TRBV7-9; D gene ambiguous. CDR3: CASSLTRARAGELFF. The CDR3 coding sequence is TGTGCCAGCAGCTTAACCCGAGCTCGGGCTGGGGAGCTGTTTTTT.